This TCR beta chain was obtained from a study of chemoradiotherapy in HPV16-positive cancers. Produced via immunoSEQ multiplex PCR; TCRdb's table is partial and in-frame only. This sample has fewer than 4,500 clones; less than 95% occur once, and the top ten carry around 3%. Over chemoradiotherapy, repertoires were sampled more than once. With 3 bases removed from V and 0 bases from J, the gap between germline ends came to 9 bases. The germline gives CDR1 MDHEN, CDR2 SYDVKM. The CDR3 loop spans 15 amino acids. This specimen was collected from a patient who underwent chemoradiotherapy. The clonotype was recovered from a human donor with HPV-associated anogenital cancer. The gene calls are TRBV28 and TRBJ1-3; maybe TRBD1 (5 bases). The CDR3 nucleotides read TGTGCCAGCAGTTTCCAGGGATCCTCTGGAAACACCATATATTTT. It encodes CASSFQGSSGNTIYF.